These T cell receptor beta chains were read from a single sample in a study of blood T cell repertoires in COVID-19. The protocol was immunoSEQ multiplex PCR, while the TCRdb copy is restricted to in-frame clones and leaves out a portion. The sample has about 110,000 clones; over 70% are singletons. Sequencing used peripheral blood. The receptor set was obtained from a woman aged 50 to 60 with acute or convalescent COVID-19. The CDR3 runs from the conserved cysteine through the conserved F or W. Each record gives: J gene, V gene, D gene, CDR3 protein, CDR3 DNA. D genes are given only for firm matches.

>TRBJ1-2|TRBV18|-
CASSRSAGNYGYTF
TGTGCCAGCTCACGGAGTGCGGGGAACTATGGCTACACCTTC
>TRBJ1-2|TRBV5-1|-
CASSPEGSSSRRYGYTF
TGCGCCAGCAGCCCGGAGGGCTCTTCAAGTCGGAGGTATGGCTACACCTTC
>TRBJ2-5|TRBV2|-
CASSVTPGETQYF
TGTGCCAGCAGTGTGACTCCGGGGGAGACCCAGTACTTC
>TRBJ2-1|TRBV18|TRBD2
CASSLGTSSYNEQFF
TGTGCCAGCTCTCTCGGGACTAGCTCCTACAATGAGCAGTTCTTC
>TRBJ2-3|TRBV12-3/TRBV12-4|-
CASSLSGTDTQYF
TGTGCCAGCAGTTTATCAGGCACAGATACGCAGTATTTT
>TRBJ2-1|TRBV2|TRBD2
CASSGLAGGGNEQFF
TGTGCCAGCAGTGGACTAGCGGGGGGGGGAAATGAGCAGTTCTTC
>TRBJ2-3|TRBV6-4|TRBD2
CASSEVGGSTDTQYF
TGTGCCAGCAGTGAAGTCGGGGGGTCCACAGATACGCAGTATTTT
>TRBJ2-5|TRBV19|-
CASRVGQYQETQYF
TGTGCCAGTAGGGTAGGACAGTACCAAGAGACCCAGTACTTC
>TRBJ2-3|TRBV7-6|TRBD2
CASSFTYGLAGGTSTDTQYF
TGTGCCAGCAGCTTCACCTACGGACTAGCGGGGGGAACTAGCACAGATACGCAGTATTTT
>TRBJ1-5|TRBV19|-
CASSIGQNQPQHF
TGTGCCAGTAGTATCGGACAGAATCAGCCCCAGCATTTT
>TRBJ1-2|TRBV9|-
CASSVGQNYTF
TGTGCCAGCAGCGTCGGACAGAACTACACCTTC
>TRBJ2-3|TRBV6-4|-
CASSRQITDTQYF
TGTGCCAGCAGTAGACAGATCACAGATACGCAGTATTTT
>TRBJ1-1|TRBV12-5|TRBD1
CASGPGGPTEAFF
TGTGCTAGTGGACCAGGGGGCCCCACTGAAGCTTTCTTT